This T cell receptor (beta chain) was recorded in a study of T cell repertoires in cytomegalovirus infection. Looking at the study overall: TCR beta signatures that were public indicated CMV infection and matching HLA type.

Regarding the study as a whole: CMV carriers having the relevant HLA were flagged by cumulative public TCR beta family frequency. There were HLA-C-restricted CMV-specific TCR beta clonotypes dominating the ex vivo response.

The CDR3 runs 13 residues. Trimming cost V 4 bases and J 4 bases, with 10 bases left between them. TCRdb ran MiXCR on the reads and lists one entry per CDR3 protein. The sample includes more than 85,000 distinct CDR3 sequences, roughly 30% of them seen just once. As to this clonotype: Its target is unknown.

Material: CD8+ T cells from cultured PBMCs, obtained from culture after CMV antigen stimulation. The TCR sequence derives from a human donor in good health (CMV status not recorded). Some clones in this sample may be carry-over from other donors' samples. The chain uses TRBV12-3 or TRBV12-4 and TRBJ1-2; D call uncertain. CDR3 protein: CASSSPSGYGYTF. The CDR3 nucleotides read TGTGCCAGCAGTTCCCCCTCGGGCTATGGCTACACCTTC.